A single sample is the source of the 19 T cell receptor beta chains below, sequenced in a study of blood T cell repertoires in COVID-19. Data came from immunoSEQ multiplex PCR; TCRdb stores just in-frame clones and leaves some out. The sample has approximately 69,000 clones; 60% to 85% are singletons. Sequenced input: peripheral blood. The receptors here all came from a man aged 55 to 70 with acute or convalescent COVID-19.

The V and J genes are TRBV6-5 and TRBJ2-7; TRBD2 aligns across 13 bases. The ends lost 7 bases at V and 6 bases at J; junction bases unmatched: 9. CDR1 is MNHEY, CDR2 SVGAGI, per germline. This CDR3 is 15 amino acids long. The CDR3 protein is CASMGTLAGGGEQYF. The CDR3 nucleotides are TGTGCCAGCATGGGTACACTAGCGGGGGGGGGCGAGCAGTACTTC.

This clone was counted a single time. The gene calls are TRBV6-2 or TRBV6-3 and TRBJ2-5, with D perhaps TRBD2 (5 bases). Between the trimmed V and J ends, which lost 2 bases and 4 bases, there was a span of 14 bases. The CDR3 totals 15 residues. Germline V gives CDR1 MNHEY, CDR2 SVGEGT. CDR3 sequence reads: CASSYTREDTETQYF. The CDR3 DNA reads as TGTGCCAGCAGTTACACTCGGGAAGATACAGAGACCCAGTACTTC.

This clone was seen a handful of times. The chain carries TRBV19 and TRBJ2-6; D is unresolved. Per the germline V gene, CDR1 is LNHDA and CDR2 is SQIVND (reference sequence). The CDR3 has 17 residues. V was clipped by 8 bases and J by 0 bases, with 17 bases between them. The CDR3 region is CASEYLLGSSGANVLTF. The CDR3 DNA reads TGTGCCAGTGAATATCTCCTCGGTTCCTCTGGGGCCAACGTCCTGACTTTC.

V gene TRBV14 combines with J gene TRBJ2-7, with 11 bases lining up with TRBD1. The CDR3 consists of 15 residues. The germline V gene encodes CDR1 SGHDN and CDR2 FVKESK. V was pared by 1 base and J by 3 bases, with 2 bases of the junction left unmatched. As DNA, the CDR3 is TGTGCCAGCAGCCAAGTGGGACAGGGGGTCTACGAGCAGTACTTC. Protein product: CASSQVGQGVYEQYF.

This clone was counted between two and nine times. This rearrangement joins TRBV9 to TRBJ1-2; D uncertain. Trimming shortened V by 0 bases and J by 1 base, and 4 bases separated the two germline ends. This CDR3 comprises 13 residues. Germline CDR1 is SGDLS and CDR2 is YYNGEE. CDR3 protein: CASSVAVNYGYTF. CDR3 in DNA: TGTGCCAGCAGCGTAGCGGTTAACTATGGCTACACCTTC.

CDR3 amino acids: CATSDSGAEAFF. The CDR3, as DNA: TGTGCCACCAGTGATTCAGGGGCTGAAGCTTTCTTT. This chain joins TRBV24-1 and TRBJ1-1; D perhaps matches TRBD1 (6 bases). Germline loops: CDR1 KGHDR, CDR2 SFDVKD. This CDR3 has 12 residues. Trimming took off 2 bases at V and 6 bases at J, with 6 bases between the two ends.

The genes are TRBV6-2 or TRBV6-3 and TRBJ1-5; D uncertain. Germline V gives CDR1 MNHEY, CDR2 SVGEGT. V gave up 6 bases and J gave up 2 bases, with 14 bases separating them. This CDR3 region has 15 residues. DNA for the CDR3: TGTGCCAGCAGCCGATTTGTCTTAGGCAATCAGCCCCAGCATTTT. Protein product: CASSRFVLGNQPQHF.

This chain connects TRBV15 to TRBJ1-2; D is unclear. CDR1 LNHNV and CDR2 YYDKDF come from the germline V gene (reference sequence). Trimming took 0 bases from V and 2 from J, leaving 4 bases between them. The CDR3 spans 13 residues. CDR3 sequence (DNA): TGTGCCACCAGCAGAGACGGGAACTATGGCTACACCTTC. Protein product: CATSRDGNYGYTF.

The rearrangement links TRBV5-4 to TRBJ1-3; D might be TRBD1 (5 bases). CDR3 length: 14 residues. The germline V gene has CDR1 SGHNT and CDR2 YYREEE (reference sequence). Between the trimmed V and J ends, which lost 5 bases and 4 bases, there was a span of 13 bases. CDR3 region: CASSSGTPGNTIYF. As DNA, the CDR3 is TGTGCCAGCAGTTCCGGGACTCCCGGAAACACCATATATTTT. The whole variable domain, filled in from reference TRBV5-4 and TRBJ1-3, reads ETGVTQSPTHLIKTRGQQVTLRCSSQSGHNTVSWYQQALGQGPQFIFQYYREEENGRGNFPPRFSGLQFPNYSSELNVNALELDDSALYLCASSSGTPGNTIYFGEGSWLTVV.

The gene calls are TRBV5-6 and TRBJ2-3; no definite D call. This CDR3 contains 16 residues. With 1 base removed from V and 2 bases from J, the gap between germline ends came to 14 bases. Germline V gene lookup returns CDR1 SGHDT and CDR2 YYEEEE. The CDR3 sequence is CASSLSYRRNTDTQYF. As DNA, the CDR3 is TGTGCCAGCAGCTTGTCCTACCGTAGAAACACAGATACGCAGTATTTT.

The gene calls are TRBV5-6 and TRBJ2-4, with D possibly TRBD1 on 6 matching bases. The germline CDR1 and CDR2 sequences are SGHDT and YYEEEE. The V gene lost 5 bases and the J gene lost 3 bases, with 9 bases spanning the gap. There are 13 residues in the CDR3. CDR3 loop: CASSKTGKNIQYF. Here the CDR3 DNA reads TGTGCCAGCAGTAAGACAGGCAAAAACATTCAGTACTTC.

The chain links TRBV3-1 (or the pseudogene TRBV3-2) to TRBJ1-5; TRBD1 is a possible D gene (5 bases). In germline, CDR1 is LGHDT, CDR2 YNNKEL (reference sequence). This CDR3 contains 14 residues. V was cut by 1 base and J by 7 bases, with 11 bases left in between. The CDR3 sequence is CASSQASGMQPQHF. CDR3 nucleotide sequence: TGTGCCAGCAGCCAAGCATCAGGGATGCAGCCCCAGCATTTT.

This rearrangement joins TRBV29-1 to TRBJ1-5, with D possibly being TRBD1 (6 bases). Trimming cost V 7 bases and J 8 bases, with 15 bases left between them. There are 12 residues in the CDR3. Germline CDR1 SQVTM, CDR2 ANQGSEA. CDR3 amino acids: CSAQGGTEPQHF. The CDR3 DNA reads TGCAGCGCACAGGGTGGGACGGAGCCCCAGCATTTT.

In its sample, this clone was seen a few times. The rearrangement joins TRBV4-3 to TRBJ2-7, with D uncertain. V was trimmed by 1 base and J by 3 bases, leaving 7 bases between them. The CDR3 has 13 amino acids. Germline V gene lookup returns CDR1 LGHNA and CDR2 YSLEER. The CDR3 coding sequence is TGCGCCAGCAGCCAAGGACTGGACTACGAGCAGTACTTC. Protein sequence: CASSQGLDYEQYF.

This clone appeared a single time. This chain joins TRBV27 and TRBJ2-1, with 10 bases fitting TRBD2. The CDR3 spans 14 residues. CDR1 and CDR2 (germline): MNHEY, SMNVEV (reference sequence). With V trimmed by 2 bases and J by 10 bases, 5 bases remained unmatched. CDR3 coding DNA: TGTGCCAGCAGTTTAAGCGGGGGGGCGCCCGAGCAGTTCTTC. Protein product: CASSLSGGAPEQFF.

This clone was seen just once. The rearrangement joins TRBV7-9 to TRBJ2-5, with TRBD1 matching over 7 bases. The CDR3 extends over 13 amino acids. Germline lookup yields CDR1 SEHNR and CDR2 FQNEAQ (reference sequence). V shed 7 bases and J 2 bases; nucleotides not matched to a gene: 4. This chain's CDR3 is CASIKQGQETQYF. CDR3 coding DNA: TGTGCCAGCATTAAACAGGGGCAAGAGACCCAGTACTTC. Together with reference TRBV7-9 and TRBJ2-5, the CDR3 gives the full variable domain: DTGVSQNPRHKITKRGQNVTFRCDPISEHNRLYWYRQTLGQGPEFLTYFQNEAQLEKSRLLSDRFSAERPKGSFSTLEIQRTEQGDSAMYLCASIKQGQETQYFGPGTRLLVL.

The rearrangement joins TRBV12-3 or TRBV12-4 to TRBJ2-3; 7 bases align to TRBD2. V trimming: 9 bases; J trimming: 3 bases; junction bases outside the gene matches: 3. The CDR3 has 12 residues. CDR3 in amino acids: CASGLVTDTQYF. DNA of the CDR3: TGTGCCAGTGGACTAGTAACAGATACGCAGTATTTT.

The chain has TRBV24-1 and TRBJ2-1, with 10 bases matching TRBD2. This CDR3 has 16 amino acids. V was clipped by 3 bases and J by 4 bases; unmatched bases: 5. Germline CDR1 reads KGHDR; CDR2 reads SFDVKD. In DNA form, the CDR3 reads TGTGCCACCAGTGATGAGCGGGGGGGGCGATACAATGAGCAGTTCTTC. Amino acid sequence: CATSDERGGRYNEQFF.

V usage is TRBV5-5 and J usage is TRBJ2-7; unclear D gene. The CDR3 contains 12 residues. Germline CDR1 and CDR2: SGHKS and YYEKEE (reference sequence). V lost 0 bases to trimming and J lost 5 bases, with 6 bases between them. The CDR3 loop reads CASSLAPHEQYF. The CDR3 DNA is TGTGCCAGCAGCTTGGCCCCTCACGAGCAGTACTTC.